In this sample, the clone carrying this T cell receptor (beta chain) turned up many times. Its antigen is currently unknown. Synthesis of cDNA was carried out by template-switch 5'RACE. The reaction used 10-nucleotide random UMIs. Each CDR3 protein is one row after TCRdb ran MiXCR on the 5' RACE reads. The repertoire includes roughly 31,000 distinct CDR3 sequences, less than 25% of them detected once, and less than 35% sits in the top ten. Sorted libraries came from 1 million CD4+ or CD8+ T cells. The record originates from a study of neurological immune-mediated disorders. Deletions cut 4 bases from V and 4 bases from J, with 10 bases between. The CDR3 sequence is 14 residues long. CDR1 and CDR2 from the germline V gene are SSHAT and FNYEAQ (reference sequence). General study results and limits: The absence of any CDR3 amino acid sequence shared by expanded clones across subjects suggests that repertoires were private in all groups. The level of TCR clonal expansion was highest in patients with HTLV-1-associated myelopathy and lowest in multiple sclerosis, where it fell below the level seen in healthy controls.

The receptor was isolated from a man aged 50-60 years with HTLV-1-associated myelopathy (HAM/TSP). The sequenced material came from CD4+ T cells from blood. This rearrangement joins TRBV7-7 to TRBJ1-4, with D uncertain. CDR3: CASSSGRINEKLFF. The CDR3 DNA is TGTGCCAGCAGCTCAGGACGGATTAATGAAAAACTGTTTTTT. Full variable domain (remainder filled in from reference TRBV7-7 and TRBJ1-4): GAGVSQSPRYKVTKRGQDVTLRCDPISSHATLYWYQQALGQGPEFLTYFNYEAQPDKSGLPSDRFSAERPEGSISTLTIQRTEQRDSAMYRCASSSGRINEKLFFGSGTQLSVL.